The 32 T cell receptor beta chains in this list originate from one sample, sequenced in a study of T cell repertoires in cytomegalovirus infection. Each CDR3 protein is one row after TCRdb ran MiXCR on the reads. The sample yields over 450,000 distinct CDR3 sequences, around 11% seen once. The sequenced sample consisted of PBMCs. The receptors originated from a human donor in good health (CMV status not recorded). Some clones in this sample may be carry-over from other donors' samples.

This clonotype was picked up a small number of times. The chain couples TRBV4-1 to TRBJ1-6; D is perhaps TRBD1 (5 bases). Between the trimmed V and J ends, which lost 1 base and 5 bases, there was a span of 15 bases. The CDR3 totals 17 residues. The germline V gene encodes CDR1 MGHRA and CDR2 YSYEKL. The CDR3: CASSQGVRGANNSPLHF. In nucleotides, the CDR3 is TGCGCCAGCAGCCAAGGAGTCCGGGGCGCGAATAATTCACCCCTCCACTTT.

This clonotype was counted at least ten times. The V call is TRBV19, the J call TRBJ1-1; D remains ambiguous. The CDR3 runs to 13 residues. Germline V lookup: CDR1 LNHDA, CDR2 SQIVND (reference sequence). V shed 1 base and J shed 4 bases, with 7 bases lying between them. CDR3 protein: CASSIVRATEAFF. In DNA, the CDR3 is TGTGCCAGTAGTATAGTAAGGGCCACTGAAGCTTTCTTT.

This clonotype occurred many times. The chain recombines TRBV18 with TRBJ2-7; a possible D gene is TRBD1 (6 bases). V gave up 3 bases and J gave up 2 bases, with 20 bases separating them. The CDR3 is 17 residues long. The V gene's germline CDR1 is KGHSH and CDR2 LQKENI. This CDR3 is CASSPRRTARVTYEQYF. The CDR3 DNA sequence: TGTGCCAGCTCACCGCGAAGGACAGCTCGAGTTACCTACGAGCAGTACTTC.

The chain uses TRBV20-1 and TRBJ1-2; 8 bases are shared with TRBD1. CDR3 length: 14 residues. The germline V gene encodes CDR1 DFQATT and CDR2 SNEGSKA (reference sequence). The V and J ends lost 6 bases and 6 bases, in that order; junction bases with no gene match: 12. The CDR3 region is CSADSWTGIHGYTF. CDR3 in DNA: TGCAGTGCGGACAGTTGGACAGGGATCCATGGCTACACCTTC.

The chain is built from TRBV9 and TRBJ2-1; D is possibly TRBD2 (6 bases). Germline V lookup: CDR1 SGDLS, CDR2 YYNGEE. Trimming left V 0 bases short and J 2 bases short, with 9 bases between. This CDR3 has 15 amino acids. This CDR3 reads CASSVAGSTYNEQFF. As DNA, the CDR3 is TGTGCCAGCAGCGTAGCCGGGAGTACCTACAATGAGCAGTTCTTC.

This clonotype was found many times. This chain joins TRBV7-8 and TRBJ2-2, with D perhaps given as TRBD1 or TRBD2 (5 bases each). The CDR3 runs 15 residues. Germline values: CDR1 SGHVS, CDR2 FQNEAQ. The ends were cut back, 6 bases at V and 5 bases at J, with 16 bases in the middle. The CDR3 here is CASRRNSWGTGELFF. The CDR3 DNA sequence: TGTGCCAGCAGGCGGAACAGTTGGGGGACCGGGGAGCTGTTTTTT.

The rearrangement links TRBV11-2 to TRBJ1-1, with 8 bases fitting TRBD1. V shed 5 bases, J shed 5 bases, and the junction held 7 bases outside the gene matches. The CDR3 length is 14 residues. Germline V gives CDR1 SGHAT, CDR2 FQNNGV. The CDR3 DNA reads TGTGCCAGCAGCGACACAGGGGGAAAAACTGAAGCTTTCTTT. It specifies CASSDTGGKTEAFF. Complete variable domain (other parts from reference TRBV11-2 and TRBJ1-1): EAGVAQSPRYKIIEKRQSVAFWCNPISGHATLYWYQQILGQGPKLLIQFQNNGVVDDSQLPKDRFSAERLKGVDSTLKIQPAKLEDSAVYLCASSDTGGKTEAFFGQGTRLTVV.

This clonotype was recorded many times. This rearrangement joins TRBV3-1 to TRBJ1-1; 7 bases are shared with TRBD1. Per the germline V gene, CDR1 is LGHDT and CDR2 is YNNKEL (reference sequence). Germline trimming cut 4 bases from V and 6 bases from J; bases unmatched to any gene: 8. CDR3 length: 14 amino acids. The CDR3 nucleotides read TGTGCCAGCAGCCCTCGAGGGACAGCCCCTGAAGCTTTCTTT. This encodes CASSPRGTAPEAFF. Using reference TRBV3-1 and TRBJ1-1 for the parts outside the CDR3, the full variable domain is DTAVSQTPKYLVTQMGNDKSIKCEQNLGHDTMYWYKQDSKKFLKIMFSYNNKELIINETVPNRFSPKSPDKAHLNLHINSLELGDSAVYFCASSPRGTAPEAFFGQGTRLTVV.

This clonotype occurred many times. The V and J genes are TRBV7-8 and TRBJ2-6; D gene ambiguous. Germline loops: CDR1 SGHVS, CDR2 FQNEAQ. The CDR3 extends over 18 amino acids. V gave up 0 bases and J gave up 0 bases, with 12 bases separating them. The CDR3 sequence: CASSLASRGLSGANVLTF. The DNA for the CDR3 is TGTGCCAGCAGCTTAGCGTCCCGAGGCCTCTCTGGGGCCAACGTCCTGACTTTC.

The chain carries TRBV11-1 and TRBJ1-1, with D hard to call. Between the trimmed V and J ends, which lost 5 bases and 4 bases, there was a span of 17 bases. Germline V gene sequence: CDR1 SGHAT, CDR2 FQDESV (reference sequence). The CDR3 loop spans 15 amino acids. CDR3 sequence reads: CASSPILIRATEAFF. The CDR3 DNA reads TGTGCCAGCAGCCCGATACTCATAAGGGCCACTGAAGCTTTCTTT. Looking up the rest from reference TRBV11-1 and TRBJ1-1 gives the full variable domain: EAEVAQSPRYKITEKSQAVAFWCDPISGHATLYWYRQILGQGPELLVQFQDESVVDDSQLPKDRFSAERLKGVDSTLKIQPAELGDSAMYLCASSPILIRATEAFFGQGTRLTVV.

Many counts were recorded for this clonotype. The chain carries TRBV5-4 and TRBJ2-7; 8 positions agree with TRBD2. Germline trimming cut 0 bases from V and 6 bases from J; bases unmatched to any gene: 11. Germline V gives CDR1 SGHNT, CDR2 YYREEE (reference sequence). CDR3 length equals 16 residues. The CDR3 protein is CASSLAGAGGLSEQYF. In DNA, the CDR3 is TGTGCCAGCAGCTTGGCCGGGGCGGGAGGACTAAGCGAGCAGTACTTC.

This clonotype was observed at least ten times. The CDR3 loop is CASSDPARGSGELFF. Written as DNA, the CDR3 is TGCGCCAGCAGCGATCCCGCGAGAGGCTCCGGGGAGCTGTTTTTT. V and J are TRBV5-1 and TRBJ2-2; D unresolved. Germline CDR1 and CDR2: SGHRS and YFSETQ. The CDR3 contains 15 residues. V gave up 4 bases and J gave up 6 bases, with 16 bases separating them. Full variable domain (outside the CDR3, taken from reference TRBV5-1 and TRBJ2-2): KAGVTQTPRYLIKTRGQQVTLSCSPISGHRSVSWYQQTPGQGLQFLFEYFSETQRNKGNFPGRFSGRQFSNSRSEMNVSTLELGDSALYLCASSDPARGSGELFFGEGSRLTVL.

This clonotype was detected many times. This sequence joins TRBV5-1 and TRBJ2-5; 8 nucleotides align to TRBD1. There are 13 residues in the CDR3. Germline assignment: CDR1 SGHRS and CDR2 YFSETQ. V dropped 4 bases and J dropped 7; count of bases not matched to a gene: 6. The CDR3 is CASSPPGQATQYF. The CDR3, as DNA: TGCGCCAGCAGCCCTCCGGGACAGGCGACCCAGTACTTC.

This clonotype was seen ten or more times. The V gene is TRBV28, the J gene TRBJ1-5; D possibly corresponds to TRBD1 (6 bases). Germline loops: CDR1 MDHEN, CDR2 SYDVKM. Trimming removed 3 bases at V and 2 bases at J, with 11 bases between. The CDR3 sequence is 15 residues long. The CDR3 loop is CASSFREGGNQPQHF. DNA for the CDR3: TGTGCCAGCAGTTTTAGGGAGGGGGGCAATCAGCCCCAGCATTTT.

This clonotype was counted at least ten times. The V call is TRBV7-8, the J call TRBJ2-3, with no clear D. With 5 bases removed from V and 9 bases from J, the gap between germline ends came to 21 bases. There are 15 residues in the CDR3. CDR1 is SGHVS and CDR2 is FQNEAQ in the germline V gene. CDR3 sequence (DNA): TGTGCCAGCAGCCGCCGTGGGGTCCCTTTAGAGACGCAGTATTTT. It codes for CASSRRGVPLETQYF.

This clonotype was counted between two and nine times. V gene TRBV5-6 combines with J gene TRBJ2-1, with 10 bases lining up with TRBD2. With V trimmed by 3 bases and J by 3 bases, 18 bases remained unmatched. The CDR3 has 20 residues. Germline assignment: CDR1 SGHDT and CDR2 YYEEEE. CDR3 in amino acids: CASSWAPTVTSGRVYNEQFF. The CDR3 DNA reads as TGTGCCAGCAGCTGGGCCCCGACGGTGACTAGCGGGCGGGTCTACAATGAGCAGTTCTTC.

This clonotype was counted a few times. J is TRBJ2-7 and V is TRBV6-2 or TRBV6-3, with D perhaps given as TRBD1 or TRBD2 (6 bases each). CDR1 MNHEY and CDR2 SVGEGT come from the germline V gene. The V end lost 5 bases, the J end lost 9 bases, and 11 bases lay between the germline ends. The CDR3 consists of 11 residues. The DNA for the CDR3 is TGTGCCAGCAGTCGGGGGACACCGCAGTACTTC. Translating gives CASSRGTPQYF.

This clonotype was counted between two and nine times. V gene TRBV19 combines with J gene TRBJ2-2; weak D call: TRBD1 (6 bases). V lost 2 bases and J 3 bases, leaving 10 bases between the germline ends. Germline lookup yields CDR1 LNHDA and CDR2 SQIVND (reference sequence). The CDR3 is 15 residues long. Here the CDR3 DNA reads TGTGCCAGTAGTATAACACAGGGCCACACCGGGGAGCTGTTTTTT. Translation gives CASSITQGHTGELFF.

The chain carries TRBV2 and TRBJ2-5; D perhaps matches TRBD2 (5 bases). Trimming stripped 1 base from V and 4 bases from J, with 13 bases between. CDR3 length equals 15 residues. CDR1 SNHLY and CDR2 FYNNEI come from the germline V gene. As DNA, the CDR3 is TGTGCCAGCAGTGAAGTAGCGCCTGGCGGAGAGACCCAGTACTTC. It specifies CASSEVAPGGETQYF.

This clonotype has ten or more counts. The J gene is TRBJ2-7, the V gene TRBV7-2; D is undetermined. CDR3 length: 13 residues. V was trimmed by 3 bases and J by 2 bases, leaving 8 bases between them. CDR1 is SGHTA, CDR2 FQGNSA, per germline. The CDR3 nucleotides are TGTGCCAGCAGCTTTGCAAACGCCTACGAGCAGTACTTC. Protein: CASSFANAYEQYF.

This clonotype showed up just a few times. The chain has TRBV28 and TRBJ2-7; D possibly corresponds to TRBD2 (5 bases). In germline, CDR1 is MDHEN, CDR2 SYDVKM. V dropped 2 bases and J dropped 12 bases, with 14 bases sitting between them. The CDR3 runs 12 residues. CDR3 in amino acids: CASSLKAQRVYF. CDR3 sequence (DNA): TGTGCCAGCAGTTTAAAGGCCCAGAGGGTGTACTTC.

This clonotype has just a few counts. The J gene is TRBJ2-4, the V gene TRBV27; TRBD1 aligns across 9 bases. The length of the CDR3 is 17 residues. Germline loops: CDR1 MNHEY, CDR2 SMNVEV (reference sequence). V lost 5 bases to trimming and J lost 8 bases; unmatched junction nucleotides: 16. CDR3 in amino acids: CASSPYPPTGGSDIQYF. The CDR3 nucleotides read TGTGCCAGCAGTCCCTACCCGCCGACAGGGGGGTCGGACATTCAGTACTTC.

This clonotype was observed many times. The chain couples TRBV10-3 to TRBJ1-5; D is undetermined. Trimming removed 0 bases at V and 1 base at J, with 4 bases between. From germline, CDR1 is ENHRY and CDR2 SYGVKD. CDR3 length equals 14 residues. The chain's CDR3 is CAISESKSNQPQHF. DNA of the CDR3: TGTGCCATCAGTGAGTCGAAAAGCAATCAGCCCCAGCATTTT.

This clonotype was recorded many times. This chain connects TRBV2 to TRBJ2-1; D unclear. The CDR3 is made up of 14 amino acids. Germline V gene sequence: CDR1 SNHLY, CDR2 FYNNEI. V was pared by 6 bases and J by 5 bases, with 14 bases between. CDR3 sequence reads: CASSGRLGNNEQFF. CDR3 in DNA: TGTGCCAGCAGCGGTCGCCTGGGAAACAATGAGCAGTTCTTC.

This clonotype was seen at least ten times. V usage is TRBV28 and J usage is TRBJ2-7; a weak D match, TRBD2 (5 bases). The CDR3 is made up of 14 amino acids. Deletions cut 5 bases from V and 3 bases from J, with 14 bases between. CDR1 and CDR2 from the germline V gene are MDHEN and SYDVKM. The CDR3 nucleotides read TGTGCCAGCAGTCCCCCGGACTGGGACTACGAGCAGTACTTC. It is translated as CASSPPDWDYEQYF.

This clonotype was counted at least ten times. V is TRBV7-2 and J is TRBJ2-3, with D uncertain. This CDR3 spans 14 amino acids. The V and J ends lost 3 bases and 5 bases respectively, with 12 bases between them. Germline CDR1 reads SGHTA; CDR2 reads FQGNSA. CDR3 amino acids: CASSFRGIKDTQYF. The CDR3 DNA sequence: TGTGCCAGCAGCTTCCGTGGGATCAAAGATACGCAGTATTTT.

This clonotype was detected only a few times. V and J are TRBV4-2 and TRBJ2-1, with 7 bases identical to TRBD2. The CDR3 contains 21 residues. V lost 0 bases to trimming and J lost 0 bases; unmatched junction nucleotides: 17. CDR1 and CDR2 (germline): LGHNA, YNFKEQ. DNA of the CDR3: TGTGCCAGCAGCCAAGAGGGCTTTGGTAGCGGGTTGAATTTCTCCTACAATGAGCAGTTCTTC. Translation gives CASSQEGFGSGLNFSYNEQFF.

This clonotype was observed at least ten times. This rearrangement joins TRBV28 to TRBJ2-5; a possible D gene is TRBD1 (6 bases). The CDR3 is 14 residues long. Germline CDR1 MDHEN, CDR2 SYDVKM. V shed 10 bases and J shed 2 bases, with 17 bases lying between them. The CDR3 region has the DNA TGTGCCACCTGGACCCAGGGGCTTCAAGAGACCCAGTACTTC. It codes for CATWTQGLQETQYF. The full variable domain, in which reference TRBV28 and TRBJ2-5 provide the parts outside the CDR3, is DVKVTQSSRYLVKRTGEKVFLECVQDMDHENMFWYRQDPGLGLRLIYFSYDVKMKEKGDIPEGYSVSREKKERFSLILESASTNQTSMYLCATWTQGLQETQYFGPGTRLLVL.

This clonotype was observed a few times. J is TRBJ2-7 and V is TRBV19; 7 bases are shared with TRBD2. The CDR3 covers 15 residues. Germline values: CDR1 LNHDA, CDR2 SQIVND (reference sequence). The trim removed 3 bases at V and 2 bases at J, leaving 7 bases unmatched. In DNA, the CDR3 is TGTGCCAGTAGTATTGAACGCGGGAGCGCCTACGAGCAGTACTTC. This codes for CASSIERGSAYEQYF.

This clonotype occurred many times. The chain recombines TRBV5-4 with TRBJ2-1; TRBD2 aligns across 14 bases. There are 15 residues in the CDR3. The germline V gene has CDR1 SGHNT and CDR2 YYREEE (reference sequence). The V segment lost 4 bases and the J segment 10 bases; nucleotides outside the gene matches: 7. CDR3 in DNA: TGTGCCAGCAGCACTGGACTAGCGGGAGGAAGAGAGCAGTTCTTC. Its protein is CASSTGLAGGREQFF. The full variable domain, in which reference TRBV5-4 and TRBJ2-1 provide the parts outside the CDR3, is ETGVTQSPTHLIKTRGQQVTLRCSSQSGHNTVSWYQQALGQGPQFIFQYYREEENGRGNFPPRFSGLQFPNYSSELNVNALELDDSALYLCASSTGLAGGREQFFGPGTRLTVL.

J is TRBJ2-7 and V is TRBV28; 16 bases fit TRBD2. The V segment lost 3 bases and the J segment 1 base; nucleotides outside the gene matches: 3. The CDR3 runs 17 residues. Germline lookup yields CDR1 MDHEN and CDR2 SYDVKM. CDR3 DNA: TGTGCCAGCAGTTTTGGGACTAGCGGGGGGGTATCCTACGAGCAGTACTTC. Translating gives CASSFGTSGGVSYEQYF.

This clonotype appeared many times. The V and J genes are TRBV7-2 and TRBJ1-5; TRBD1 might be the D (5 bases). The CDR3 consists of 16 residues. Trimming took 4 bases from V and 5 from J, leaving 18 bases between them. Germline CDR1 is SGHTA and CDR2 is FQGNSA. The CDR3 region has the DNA TGTGCCAGCAGCTCCAGTCAGGGCGGAGGGTATCAGCCCCAGCATTTT. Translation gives CASSSSQGGGYQPQHF.